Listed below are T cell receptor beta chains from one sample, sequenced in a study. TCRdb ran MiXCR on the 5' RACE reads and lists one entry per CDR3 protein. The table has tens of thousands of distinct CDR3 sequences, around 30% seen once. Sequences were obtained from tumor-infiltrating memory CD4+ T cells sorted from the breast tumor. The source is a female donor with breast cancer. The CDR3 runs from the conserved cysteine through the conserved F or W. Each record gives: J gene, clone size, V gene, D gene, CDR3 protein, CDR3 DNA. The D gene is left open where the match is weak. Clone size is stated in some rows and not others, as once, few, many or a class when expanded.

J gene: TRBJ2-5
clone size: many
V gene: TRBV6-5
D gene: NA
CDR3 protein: CASSYRGTQYF
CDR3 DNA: TGTGCCAGCAGTTACCGGGGGACCCAGTACTTC

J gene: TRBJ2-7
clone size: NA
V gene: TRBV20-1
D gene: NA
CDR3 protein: CSARDSKFYEQYF
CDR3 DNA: TGCAGTGCTAGGGACAGTAAATTCTACGAGCAGTACTTC

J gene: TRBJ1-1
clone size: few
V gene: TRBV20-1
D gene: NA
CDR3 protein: CSAQGPGRKAFF
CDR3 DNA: TGCAGTGCCCAGGGTCCCGGTCGGAAAGCTTTCTTT

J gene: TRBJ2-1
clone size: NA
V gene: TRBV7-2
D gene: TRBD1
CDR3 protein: CASSFGQGVNEQFF
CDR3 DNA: TGTGCCAGCAGCTTCGGACAGGGGGTTAATGAGCAGTTCTTC

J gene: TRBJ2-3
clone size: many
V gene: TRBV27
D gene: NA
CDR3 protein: CASSLLTDTQYF
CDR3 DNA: TGTGCCAGCAGTTTACTCACAGATACGCAGTATTTT

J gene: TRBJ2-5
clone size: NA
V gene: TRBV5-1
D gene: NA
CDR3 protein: CTSSGRTGGETQYF
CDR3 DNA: TGCACCAGCAGCGGGCGCACGGGTGGGGAGACCCAGTACTTC

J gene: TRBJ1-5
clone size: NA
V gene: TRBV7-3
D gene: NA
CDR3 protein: CASSYPGDSNQPQHF
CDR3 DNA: TGTGCCAGCAGCTACCCCGGGGACAGCAATCAGCCCCAGCATTTT

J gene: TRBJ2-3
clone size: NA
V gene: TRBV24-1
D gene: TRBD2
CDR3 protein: CATSDLGLAKGRGDTQYF
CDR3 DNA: TGTGCCACCAGTGACCTCGGACTAGCGAAGGGGCGTGGAGATACGCAGTATTTT

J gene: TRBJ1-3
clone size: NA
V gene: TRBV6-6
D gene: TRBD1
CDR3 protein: CASSYSRGLSSGNTIYF
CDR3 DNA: TGTGCCAGCAGTTACTCGAGGGGGCTGAGCTCTGGAAACACCATATATTTT

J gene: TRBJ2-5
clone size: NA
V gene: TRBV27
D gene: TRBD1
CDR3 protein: CASSFLQGRETQYF
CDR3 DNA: TGTGCCAGCAGTTTCCTACAGGGGAGAGAGACCCAGTACTTC

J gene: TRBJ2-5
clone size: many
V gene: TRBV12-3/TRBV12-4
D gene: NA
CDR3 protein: CASSLGRAETQYF
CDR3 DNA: TGTGCCAGCAGTTTGGGCAGGGCGGAGACCCAGTACTTC

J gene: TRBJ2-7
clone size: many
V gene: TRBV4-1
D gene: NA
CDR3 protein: CASSSTATGSPTYEQYF
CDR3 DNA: TGCGCCAGCAGCTCAACCGCCACCGGGAGTCCAACCTACGAGCAGTACTTC

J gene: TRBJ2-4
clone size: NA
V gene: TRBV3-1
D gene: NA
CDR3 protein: CASSQTGQNIQYF
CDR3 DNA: TGTGCCAGCAGCCAAACCGGGCAAAACATTCAGTACTTC

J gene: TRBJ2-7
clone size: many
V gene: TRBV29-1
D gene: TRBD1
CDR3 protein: CSVEGEGAMDEQYF
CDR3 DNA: TGCAGCGTTGAGGGAGAGGGGGCTATGGACGAGCAGTACTTC

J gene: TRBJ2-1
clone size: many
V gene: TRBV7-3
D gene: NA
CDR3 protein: CASSPRRGYNEQFF
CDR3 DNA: TGTGCCAGCAGCCCCCGACGAGGCTACAATGAGCAGTTCTTC

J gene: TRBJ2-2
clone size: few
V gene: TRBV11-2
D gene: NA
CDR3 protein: CAGSLESSGTGELFF
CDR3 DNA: TGTGCCGGCAGCTTAGAATCCAGCGGGACCGGGGAGCTGTTTTTT

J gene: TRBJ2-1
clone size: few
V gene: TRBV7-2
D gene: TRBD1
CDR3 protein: CASSWDRVNEQFF
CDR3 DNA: TGTGCCAGCAGCTGGGACAGGGTCAATGAGCAGTTCTTC

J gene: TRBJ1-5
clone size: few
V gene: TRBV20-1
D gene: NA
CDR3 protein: CSARDTPDNSNQPQHF
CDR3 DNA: TGCAGTGCTAGAGATACTCCAGACAATAGCAATCAGCCCCAGCATTTT

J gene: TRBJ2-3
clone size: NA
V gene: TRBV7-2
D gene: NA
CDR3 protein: CASTQSGDTQYF
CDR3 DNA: TGTGCCAGCACCCAGAGTGGAGATACGCAGTATTTT

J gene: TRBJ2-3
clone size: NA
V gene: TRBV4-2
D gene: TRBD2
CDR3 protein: CASSPLGLAGGLLSDTQYF
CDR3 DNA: TGTGCCAGCAGCCCCCTAGGACTAGCGGGGGGGTTATTATCAGATACGCAGTATTTT

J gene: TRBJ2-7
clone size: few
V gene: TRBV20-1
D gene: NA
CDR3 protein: CSARVQAAYEQYF
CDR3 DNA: TGCAGTGCTAGAGTCCAGGCCGCTTACGAGCAGTACTTC